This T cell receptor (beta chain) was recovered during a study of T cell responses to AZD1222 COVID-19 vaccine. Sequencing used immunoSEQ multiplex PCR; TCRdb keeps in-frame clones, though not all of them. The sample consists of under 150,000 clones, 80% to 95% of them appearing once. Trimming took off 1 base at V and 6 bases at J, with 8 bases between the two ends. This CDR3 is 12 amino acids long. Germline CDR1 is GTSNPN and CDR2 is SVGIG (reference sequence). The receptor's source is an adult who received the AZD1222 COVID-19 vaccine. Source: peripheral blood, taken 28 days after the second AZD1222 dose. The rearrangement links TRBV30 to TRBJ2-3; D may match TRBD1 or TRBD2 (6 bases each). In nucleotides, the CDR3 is TGTGCCTGGAGTGAGGGGGGTGATACGCAGTATTTT. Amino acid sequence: CAWSEGGDTQYF.